These 25 T cell receptor beta chains were all obtained from the same sample, sequenced in a study of shared clonotypes between healthy human individuals. Assay used: immunoSEQ multiplex PCR; TCRdb lists only in-frame clones, some missing. The repertoire holds around 200,000 clones, with 90% to 95% as singletons. Sample: naive CD4+ T cells sorted from blood. The subset denotes: CD45RA+ positively selected. The receptors stem from a woman aged 25 to 39 in good health.

The chain links TRBV13 to TRBJ2-7; 15 bases are shared with TRBD2. The CDR3 length is 17 residues. The junction had 8 bases not matched to a gene; V was cut back by 3 bases and J by 5 bases. CDR1 and CDR2 (germline): PRHDT, FYEKMQ (reference sequence). DNA of the CDR3: TGTGCCAGCAGCTTCCTAAGGACTAGCGGGAGGGCCCACGAGCAGTACTTC. Amino acids: CASSFLRTSGRAHEQYF. The entire variable domain, with the rest obtained from reference TRBV13 and TRBJ2-7, is as follows: AAGVIQSPRHLIKEKRETATLKCYPIPRHDTVYWYQQGPGQDPQFLISFYEKMQSDKGSIPDRFSAQQFSDYHSELNMSSLELGDSALYFCASSFLRTSGRAHEQYFGPGTRLTVT.

The chain is built from TRBV5-4 and TRBJ2-5; 11 bases fit TRBD1. Trimming at V came to 3 bases and at J to 5 bases, leaving 15 bases not matched to a gene. The germline CDR1 and CDR2 sequences are SGHNT and YYREEE (reference sequence). The CDR3 has 18 residues. CDR3 region: CASSSPGPRDRGWETQYF. DNA for the CDR3: TGTGCCAGCAGCTCGCCGGGCCCCCGGGACAGGGGGTGGGAGACCCAGTACTTC.

The gene calls are TRBV11-2 and TRBJ2-3; no clear D. The length of the CDR3 is 12 residues. Germline CDR1 and CDR2: SGHAT and FQNNGV. The germline V and J ends were trimmed by 5 bases and 4 bases, with 7 bases remaining between them. The DNA for the CDR3 is TGTGCCAGCAGCCAAGAAGCAGATACGCAGTATTTT. This translates into CASSQEADTQYF.

This sequence joins TRBV6-1 and TRBJ1-4; perhaps TRBD1 as D (5 bases). This CDR3 is built from 18 residues. V was clipped by 2 bases and J by 2 bases, with 18 bases between them. In germline, CDR1 is MNHNS, CDR2 SASEGT. The CDR3 DNA reads as TGTGCCAGCAGTGAAATTGTTAGAGGGGTTGGGACTAATGAAAAACTGTTTTTT. This codes for CASSEIVRGVGTNEKLFF.

The CDR3 sequence: CASRTEGQGYQPQHF. The CDR3 nucleotides read TGTGCCAGCAGAACCGAGGGACAGGGATATCAGCCCCAGCATTTT. The chain carries TRBV28 and TRBJ1-5; the match to TRBD1 covers 9 bases. Germline trimming cut 6 bases from V and 5 bases from J; bases unmatched to any gene: 8. This CDR3 is built from 15 residues. Germline V gene data show CDR1 as MDHEN and CDR2 as SYDVKM.

This chain links TRBV6-6 with TRBJ2-7; TRBD2 matches 8 bases. Trimming removed 6 bases from V and 5 bases from J; junction bases left unmatched: 12. This CDR3 contains 15 residues. CDR1 is MNHNY and CDR2 is SVGAGI in the germline V gene (reference sequence). The CDR3 loop is CASRIDLAGGDEQYF. The CDR3 DNA reads TGTGCCAGCAGAATAGACCTAGCGGGCGGGGACGAGCAGTACTTC.

The V and J genes are TRBV27 and TRBJ2-7; D not resolved. The CDR3 has 15 amino acids. Deletions cut 4 bases from V and 2 bases from J, with 15 bases between. The germline gives CDR1 MNHEY, CDR2 SMNVEV (reference sequence). CDR3 protein: CASSSRPASTYEQYF. The CDR3, as DNA: TGTGCCAGCAGTTCCCGGCCAGCCTCAACCTACGAGCAGTACTTC.

The chain combines TRBV5-6 with TRBJ2-7, with 9 bases lining up with TRBD1. This CDR3 is 18 amino acids long. Germline CDR1 SGHDT, CDR2 YYEEEE. V was pared by 4 bases and J by 3 bases, with 17 bases of the junction left unmatched. This CDR3 is CASSPYRDRVRRGYEQYF. The CDR3 region has the DNA TGTGCCAGCAGCCCATACCGGGACAGGGTTCGAAGAGGCTACGAGCAGTACTTC.

The rearrangement uses TRBV4-1 and TRBJ1-1; D remains ambiguous. CDR1 MGHRA and CDR2 YSYEKL come from the germline V gene. Trimming shortened V by 0 bases and J by 9 bases, and 5 bases separated the two germline ends. The CDR3 runs to 11 residues. Here the CDR3 reads CASSQDGKAFF. The CDR3 bases are TGCGCCAGCAGCCAAGATGGGAAAGCTTTCTTT.

The chain is built from TRBV7-8 and TRBJ2-5; D possibly corresponds to TRBD2 (5 bases). The better agreement between TRBJ2-7 and the DNA end casts doubt on the J call. This CDR3 is 13 amino acids long. Germline CDR1 is SGHVS and CDR2 is FQNEAQ. The CDR3 bases are TGTGCCAGCAGCTTAGCGGGAGTTTACGAGCAGTACTTC. This codes for CASSLAGVYEQYF.

V and J are TRBV9 and TRBJ1-6, with D unresolved. There are 14 residues in the CDR3. Trimming left V 0 bases short and J 5 bases short, with 6 bases between. In germline, CDR1 is SGDLS, CDR2 YYNGEE. The CDR3 here is CASSVVADNSPLHF. CDR3 DNA sequence: TGTGCCAGCAGCGTAGTGGCAGATAATTCACCCCTCCACTTT.

The chain carries TRBV30 and TRBJ2-2; TRBD2 aligns across 10 bases. Per the germline V gene, CDR1 is GTSNPN and CDR2 is SVGIG (reference sequence). Trimming took 0 bases from V and 5 from J; bases not matched to a gene: 3. The CDR3 loop spans 15 amino acids. CDR3 region: CAWSVAGGPTGELFF. The DNA of the CDR3 is TGTGCCTGGAGTGTAGCGGGAGGGCCGACCGGGGAGCTGTTTTTT. The variable domain in full, completed from reference TRBV30 and TRBJ2-2, reads SQTIHQWPATLVQPVGSPLSLECTVEGTSNPNLYWYRQAAGRGLQLLFYSVGIGQISSEVPQNLSASRPQDRQFILSSKKLLLSDSGFYLCAWSVAGGPTGELFFGEGSRLTVL.

The V and J genes are TRBV7-8 and TRBJ2-7; TRBD2 aligns across 8 bases. V lost 1 base to trimming and J lost 7 bases; unmatched junction nucleotides: 18. CDR1 and CDR2 from the germline V gene are SGHVS and FQNEAQ. There are 18 residues in the CDR3. CDR3 nucleotide sequence: TGTGCCAGCAGCTTAGTTATGGGACTAGTGCAACCGGTGGGTGAGCAGTACTTC. Its protein product is CASSLVMGLVQPVGEQYF.

This sequence joins TRBV28 and TRBJ1-1, with D possibly being TRBD1 (5 bases). CDR3 size: 13 residues. Germline loops: CDR1 MDHEN, CDR2 SYDVKM. V was trimmed by 3 bases and J by 6 bases, leaving 11 bases between them. The CDR3 sequence: CASSFSGKAEAFF. The CDR3 DNA reads as TGTGCCAGCAGTTTCTCAGGGAAGGCTGAAGCTTTCTTT. Full variable domain (missing parts from reference TRBV28 and TRBJ1-1): DVKVTQSSRYLVKRTGEKVFLECVQDMDHENMFWYRQDPGLGLRLIYFSYDVKMKEKGDIPEGYSVSREKKERFSLILESASTNQTSMYLCASSFSGKAEAFFGQGTRLTVV.

The chain couples TRBV5-1 to TRBJ2-1, with D perhaps matching TRBD1 or TRBD2 (5 bases each). The CDR3 is made up of 14 amino acids. The V and J ends lost 0 bases and 9 bases respectively, with 13 bases between them. Germline CDR1 is SGHRS and CDR2 is YFSETQ. CDR3 loop: CASSLGGPQAEQFF. The CDR3 nucleotides are TGCGCCAGCAGCTTGGGGGGACCCCAGGCTGAGCAGTTCTTC.

The chain employs TRBV5-8 and TRBJ1-4, with TRBD1 identical over 8 bases. With 3 bases clipped from V and 5 bases from J, the junction kept 9 bases outside the gene matches. Germline assignment: CDR1 SGHTS and CDR2 YDEGEE. The CDR3 covers 16 residues. The CDR3 spells CASSSGTGGGNEKLFF. The DNA of the CDR3 is TGTGCCAGCAGCTCCGGGACAGGAGGGGGGAATGAAAAACTGTTTTTT.

This clone has a single count. V gene TRBV4-1 combines with J gene TRBJ1-4; D gene uncertain. Germline values: CDR1 MGHRA, CDR2 YSYEKL. V was cut by 1 base and J by 2 bases, with 8 bases left in between. The CDR3 has 15 residues. The chain's CDR3 is CASSQASLTNEKLFF. CDR3 coding DNA: TGCGCCAGCAGCCAAGCAAGTTTGACTAATGAAAAACTGTTTTTT.

The chain recombines TRBV25-1 with TRBJ2-5, with 11 bases identical to TRBD2. Near its end, the DNA agrees better with TRBJ2-7, so the J call may be wrong. Germline values: CDR1 MGHDK, CDR2 SYGVNS. CDR3 size: 13 residues. Written as DNA, the CDR3 is TGTGCCAGTGGGACTAGCGGTACCTACGAGCAGTACTTC. Translating it yields CASGTSGTYEQYF.

The chain couples TRBV7-3 to TRBJ2-2; D possibly corresponds to TRBD1 (5 bases). The CDR3 totals 15 residues. V gave up 1 base and J gave up 7 bases, with 13 bases separating them. Germline V lookup: CDR1 SGHTA, CDR2 FQGTGA. CDR3 in DNA: TGTGCCAGCAGCTTAATACCGGACATCAGCGGGGAGCTGTTTTTT. Its protein product is CASSLIPDISGELFF.

The chain couples TRBV2 to TRBJ1-5; 8 bases map to TRBD1. CDR3 length equals 13 residues. Germline CDR1 is SNHLY and CDR2 is FYNNEI. V shed 4 bases and J 6 bases; nucleotides not matched to a gene: 2. CDR3: CASSVTGVQPQHF. CDR3 bases: TGTGCCAGCAGTGTGACAGGGGTTCAGCCCCAGCATTTT.

The J gene is TRBJ2-7, the V gene TRBV5-1; D ambiguous. CDR3 size: 13 residues. Germline CDR1 is SGHRS and CDR2 is YFSETQ. Trimming stripped 5 bases from V and 0 bases from J, with 9 bases between. CDR3 region: CASSLSNSYEQYF. CDR3 nucleotide sequence: TGCGCCAGCAGTCTGAGTAACTCCTACGAGCAGTACTTC.

The V gene is TRBV5-1, the J gene TRBJ2-7; 8 nucleotides align to TRBD2. The CDR3 covers 14 residues. Looked up from germline, CDR1 is SGHRS and CDR2 is YFSETQ. V lost 2 bases and J lost 2; bases outside the gene matches: 3. The CDR3 is CASSFTSGAYEQYF. The CDR3 bases are TGCGCCAGCAGCTTCACTAGCGGAGCCTACGAGCAGTACTTC.

V usage is TRBV5-6 and J usage is TRBJ2-7; D gene uncertain. The CDR3 is 14 residues long. Germline CDR1 SGHDT, CDR2 YYEEEE. V gave up 4 bases and J gave up 2 bases, with 13 bases separating them. CDR3 sequence reads: CASSLALFPYEQYF. The CDR3 region has the DNA TGTGCCAGCAGCCTCGCTCTCTTCCCCTACGAGCAGTACTTC.

This rearrangement joins TRBV4-1 to TRBJ1-1; D is unclear. The CDR3 is 15 amino acids. V was trimmed by 0 bases and J by 10 bases, leaving 18 bases between them. Germline lookup yields CDR1 MGHRA and CDR2 YSYEKL. CDR3 sequence (DNA): TGCGCCAGCAGCCAAGATCTTCGGCAGGAAAGAGGAGCTTTCTTT. Amino acid sequence: CASSQDLRQERGAFF.

CDR3 protein: CASSLFLDRSYEQYF. The CDR3 bases are TGTGCCAGCAGTTTATTTTTGGACAGGTCCTACGAGCAGTACTTC. V gene TRBV28 combines with J gene TRBJ2-7, with 7 nucleotides matching TRBD1. The CDR3 runs to 15 residues. Germline V gene data show CDR1 as MDHEN and CDR2 as SYDVKM. V lost 1 base and J lost 1; bases outside the gene matches: 4.